Below, 27 T cell receptor beta chains from the same sample are listed, as sequenced in a study of a mutant IDH1 vaccine in newly diagnosed glioma. Time point indicated: week 35, safety follow-up. Each dose delivered 300 ug of mutant IDH1 20-mer peptide subcutaneously with imiquimod. These receptors' targets are unknown. TCRdb's copy holds only in-frame clones and misses some; the assay was immunoSEQ multiplex PCR. Of about 55,000 clones in the sample, roughly 84% were seen once. The sequences come from PBMCs, collected from a glioma patient whose treatment included an IDH1 peptide vaccine. Receptors were obtained from a woman aged 18-29 years with glioma.

The CDR3 DNA reads as TGTGCCAGTAGTCCAGGGGGATGGACGCAGTATTTT. It specifies CASSPGGWTQYF. The rearrangement joins TRBV19 to TRBJ2-3; 7 bases agree with TRBD1. J lost 9 bases, V lost 5 bases, and 5 bases had no gene match. The CDR3 spans 12 residues. Germline loops: CDR1 LNHDA, CDR2 SQIVND (reference sequence).

The rearrangement joins TRBV19 to TRBJ1-3; no reliable D call. Between the trimmed V and J ends, which lost 3 bases and 4 bases, there was a span of 10 bases. In germline, CDR1 is LNHDA, CDR2 SQIVND (reference sequence). This CDR3 has 14 amino acids. The CDR3 spells CASSIPSTGNTIYF. The CDR3 DNA is TGTGCCAGTAGTATTCCTTCGACGGGAAACACCATATATTTT.

This rearrangement joins TRBV7-9 to TRBJ2-2; the match to TRBD2 covers 12 bases. Germline V gene lookup returns CDR1 SEHNR and CDR2 FQNEAQ (reference sequence). This CDR3 contains 17 residues. Trimming cost V 5 bases and J 3 bases; bases outside gene matches: 7. DNA of the CDR3: TGTGCCAGCAGCCTTAGGACTAGCGGGACCTACACCGGGGAGCTGTTTTTT. Translating gives CASSLRTSGTYTGELFF.

The chain uses TRBV10-3 and TRBJ2-1; TRBD1 might be the D (6 bases). Looked up from germline, CDR1 is ENHRY and CDR2 is SYGVKD. V was pared by 6 bases and J by 6 bases, with 6 bases between. The CDR3 length is 11 residues. CDR3 sequence (DNA): TGTGCCATCAGAGGGGGCAATGAGCAGTTCTTC. Translation gives CAIRGGNEQFF.

The V gene is TRBV6-1, the J gene TRBJ1-2, with TRBD1 identical over 9 bases. Trimming took 5 bases from V and 3 from J; bases not matched to a gene: 7. The CDR3 consists of 15 residues. Germline loops: CDR1 MNHNS, CDR2 SASEGT. The CDR3 sequence: CASSMTGQGYYGYTF. CDR3 nucleotide sequence: TGTGCCAGCAGTATGACGGGACAGGGATACTATGGCTACACCTTC.

The V gene is TRBV11-3, the J gene TRBJ2-7, with 7 bases matching TRBD1. This CDR3 has 17 residues. The V gene end was trimmed by 0 bases and the J gene end by 1 base; junction bases not matched to a gene: 9. CDR1 and CDR2 (germline): SGHNT, YENEEA. CDR3 sequence reads: CASSLDEQGMWSYEQYF. The CDR3 DNA sequence: TGTGCCAGCAGCTTAGATGAACAGGGGATGTGGTCCTACGAGCAGTACTTC. Using reference TRBV11-3 and TRBJ2-7 for the parts outside the CDR3, the full variable domain is EAGVVQSPRYKIIEKKQPVAFWCNPISGHNTLYWYLQNLGQGPELLIRYENEEAVDDSQLPKDRFSAERLKGVDSTLKIQPAELGDSAVYLCASSLDEQGMWSYEQYFGPGTRLTVT.

V gene TRBV27 combines with J gene TRBJ2-7, with no clear D. This CDR3 is built from 12 residues. In germline, CDR1 is MNHEY, CDR2 SMNVEV (reference sequence). The germline V and J ends were trimmed by 3 bases and 3 bases, with 6 bases remaining between them. This chain's CDR3 is CASSFSGYEQYF. Written as DNA, the CDR3 is TGTGCCAGCAGTTTCTCGGGCTACGAGCAGTACTTC.

V is TRBV6-6 and J is TRBJ2-2, with D tentatively TRBD2 (5 bases). The V gene's germline CDR1 is MNHNY and CDR2 SVGAGI (reference sequence). V lost 7 bases and J 2 bases, leaving 14 bases between the germline ends. This CDR3 contains 15 residues. The CDR3 DNA sequence: TGTGCCAGCAATCCGAGCGGACCCAACACCGGGGAGCTGTTTTTT. Amino acid sequence: CASNPSGPNTGELFF.

The rearrangement uses TRBV5-1 and TRBJ1-6; maybe TRBD1 (6 bases). With 4 bases removed from V and 7 bases from J, the gap between germline ends came to 15 bases. The CDR3 spans 15 residues. Germline lookup yields CDR1 SGHRS and CDR2 YFSETQ. CDR3 bases: TGCGCCAGCAGCCCCGGCGACAGGACGAATTCACCCCTCCACTTT. Protein: CASSPGDRTNSPLHF.

The V and J genes are TRBV2 and TRBJ2-5; TRBD1 is a possible D gene (5 bases). Germline assignment: CDR1 SNHLY and CDR2 FYNNEI. V was cut by 3 bases and J by 5 bases, with 10 bases left in between. This CDR3 is built from 13 residues. The CDR3 sequence: CASSESRVETQYF. The DNA for the CDR3 is TGTGCCAGCAGTGAGTCCAGGGTGGAGACCCAGTACTTC. Drawing the rest from reference TRBV2 and TRBJ2-5, the complete variable domain is EPEVTQTPSHQVTQMGQEVILRCVPISNHLYFYWYRQILGQKVEFLVSFYNNEISEKSEIFDDQFSVERPDGSNFTLKIRSTKLEDSAMYFCASSESRVETQYFGPGTRLLVL.

This chain joins TRBV4-1 and TRBJ2-1; 13 nucleotides line up with TRBD2. With 0 bases clipped from V and 13 bases from J, the junction kept 6 bases outside the gene matches. The CDR3 has 15 residues. The V gene's germline CDR1 is MGHRA and CDR2 YSYEKL. CDR3 coding DNA: TGCGCCAGCAGCCAAGATCTCGGGACTAGCGGGACCCAGTTCTTC. Its protein is CASSQDLGTSGTQFF.

The chain has TRBV21-1 and TRBJ1-3. TRBV21-1 is a pseudogene locus. CDR3 size: 17 residues. The CDR3 nucleotides are TGTGCCAGCAGCTCCCCGGACCCTGAAAGTTCTGGAAACACCATATATTTT. Its protein product is CASSSPDPESSGNTIYF.

The rearrangement uses TRBV6-5 and TRBJ1-6; TRBD1 is a possible D gene (5 bases). This CDR3 is 15 amino acids long. Trimming took 6 bases from V and 2 from J, leaving 11 bases between them. Germline CDR1 reads MNHEY; CDR2 reads SVGAGI. This chain's CDR3 is CASRQRGPYNSPLHF. The CDR3 coding sequence is TGTGCCAGCAGGCAGAGGGGACCCTATAATTCACCCCTCCACTTT.

J is TRBJ2-7 and V is TRBV5-1; 8 nucleotides agree with TRBD1. This CDR3 is 16 amino acids long. The germline V gene encodes CDR1 SGHRS and CDR2 YFSETQ. J lost 4 bases, V lost 3 bases, and 12 bases had no gene match. The CDR3 region has the DNA TGCGCCAGCAGCTCCTCGGACAGGGATATAATTTACGAGCAGTACTTC. Protein product: CASSSSDRDIIYEQYF.

This rearrangement joins TRBV21-1 to TRBJ2-5; the D segment call TRBD1 is taken from the table without a DNA check. TRBV21-1 is annotated as a pseudogene. The CDR3 sequence is 17 residues long. CDR3 sequence reads: CASSKASTGGSKETQYF. The CDR3 DNA reads TGTGCCAGCAGCAAAGCGTCGACAGGGGGGTCGAAAGAGACCCAGTACTTC.

The chain couples TRBV19 to TRBJ2-4; 7 bases line up with TRBD2. The CDR3 has 18 residues. V trimming: 3 bases; J trimming: 0 bases; junction bases outside the gene matches: 11. The germline CDR1 and CDR2 sequences are LNHDA and SQIVND (reference sequence). CDR3 nucleotides: TGTGCCAGTAGTATCCGTCCTAGCGGACCCTTAGCCAAAAACATTCAGTACTTC. It translates to CASSIRPSGPLAKNIQYF. The entire variable domain, with the rest obtained from reference TRBV19 and TRBJ2-4, is as follows: DGGITQSPKYLFRKEGQNVTLSCEQNLNHDAMYWYRQDPGQGLRLIYYSQIVNDFQKGDIAEGYSVSREKKESFPLTVTSAQKNPTAFYLCASSIRPSGPLAKNIQYFGAGTRLSVL.

The CDR3 loop reads CASSIEGRQNQPQHF. The CDR3, as DNA: TGTGCCAGTAGTATAGAAGGCAGGCAAAATCAGCCCCAGCATTTT. The chain links TRBV19 to TRBJ1-5; D not resolved. Trimming cost V 0 bases and J 4 bases, with 10 bases left between them. CDR3 length equals 15 residues. Germline CDR1 and CDR2: LNHDA and SQIVND (reference sequence).

The chain joins TRBV9 to TRBJ1-1, with unresolved D. Trimming stripped 0 bases from V and 0 bases from J, with 9 bases between. The CDR3 length is 15 residues. Germline V gene data show CDR1 as SGDLS and CDR2 as YYNGEE. CDR3 loop: CASSVGRELNTEAFF. DNA of the CDR3: TGTGCCAGCAGCGTAGGACGGGAGCTGAACACTGAAGCTTTCTTT.

J is TRBJ1-3 and V is TRBV10-2, with a weak D call TRBD1 (5 bases). CDR3 length: 14 residues. From germline, CDR1 is WSHSY and CDR2 SAAADI. V shed 0 bases and J shed 7 bases, with 10 bases lying between them. The CDR3 DNA reads TGCGCCAGCAGTGAGTCGCGGGGGAGCAACACCATATATTTT. Its protein product is CASSESRGSNTIYF.

The chain links TRBV29-1 to TRBJ2-7, with TRBD1 matching 10 bases. The CDR3 totals 15 residues. V dropped 0 bases and J dropped 3; count of bases not matched to a gene: 5. Germline V gene sequence: CDR1 SQVTM, CDR2 ANQGSEA. The CDR3 DNA reads TGCAGCGTTGAAGATCAGGACAGGGGGAACTACGAGCAGTACTTC. Its translation is CSVEDQDRGNYEQYF.

The rearrangement joins TRBV5-5 to TRBJ2-4, with 9 bases aligning to TRBD1. CDR1 is SGHKS and CDR2 is YYEKEE in the germline V gene (reference sequence). This CDR3 is 18 amino acids long. Unmatched junction bases numbered 10, after V lost 3 bases and J lost 0 bases. DNA of the CDR3: TGTGCCAGCAGCTACGTACTTCGGGACAGGGTAGCCAAAAACATTCAGTACTTC. Amino acid sequence: CASSYVLRDRVAKNIQYF.

J is TRBJ2-2 and V is TRBV9; D gene uncertain. The CDR3 loop spans 15 amino acids. CDR1 is SGDLS and CDR2 is YYNGEE in the germline V gene. Trimming cost V 3 bases and J 1 base, with 10 bases left between them. The DNA of the CDR3 is TGTGCCAGCAGCGCCCTCCCGGGGAACACCGGGGAGCTGTTTTTT. It codes for CASSALPGNTGELFF.

The V call is TRBV4-3, the J call TRBJ1-1; D might be TRBD1 (5 bases). CDR1 and CDR2 from the germline V gene are LGHNA and YSLEER. There are 16 residues in the CDR3. Between the trimmed V and J ends, which lost 0 bases and 2 bases, there was a span of 13 bases. CDR3 loop: CASSQDSYGGNTEAFF. The CDR3 region has the DNA TGCGCCAGCAGCCAAGATTCGTACGGGGGAAACACTGAAGCTTTCTTT.

The genes are TRBV9 and TRBJ2-3; the D gene could be TRBD1 or TRBD2 (5 bases each). V shed 2 bases and J shed 4 bases, with 11 bases lying between them. CDR1 SGDLS and CDR2 YYNGEE come from the germline V gene. This CDR3 is built from 14 residues. CDR3: CASSVGTLPDTQYF. CDR3 bases: TGTGCCAGCAGCGTGGGGACGCTCCCAGATACGCAGTATTTT.

This clone has a handful of counts. This chain joins TRBV6-1 and TRBJ1-2; D call uncertain. The CDR3 loop spans 13 amino acids. V was pared by 6 bases and J by 0 bases, with 8 bases between. Germline loops: CDR1 MNHNS, CDR2 SASEGT. Here the CDR3 reads CASRSTANYGYTF. CDR3 nucleotide sequence: TGTGCCAGCAGGTCGACCGCTAACTATGGCTACACCTTC.

This clone was seen just once. The CDR3 DNA follows: TGTGCCAGCAGTTTACTCACCCCGAACACTGAAGCTTTCTTT. Its protein product is CASSLLTPNTEAFF. The chain combines TRBV27 with TRBJ1-1; D ambiguous. Between the trimmed V and J ends, which lost 2 bases and 1 base, there was a span of 8 bases. The CDR3 has 14 residues. Per germline, CDR1 MNHEY and CDR2 SMNVEV (reference sequence).

This chain uses TRBV18 with TRBJ2-7; tentative D call: TRBD1 (6 bases). Germline CDR1 KGHSH, CDR2 LQKENI. The CDR3 runs to 16 residues. The ends were cut back, 2 bases at V and 10 bases at J, with 24 bases in the middle. CDR3 region: CASSPLGQIGQPTQYF. CDR3 coding DNA: TGTGCCAGCTCACCATTGGGTCAGATAGGACAGCCGACTCAGTACTTC.